This T cell receptor (beta chain) appears in the sequencing data of a study of shared clonotypes between healthy human individuals. General observations from the study: Only blood samples were collected, and tissue repertoires likely differ.

In this sample, this clone turned up a few times. Its antigen is not identified. This specimen includes other DNA sequences encoding the same CDR3. Libraries were prepared by immunoSEQ multiplex PCR; TCRdb keeps only in-frame clonotypes and omits some of them. The sample has about 2.4 million clones, over 85% seen once. Germline V gene lookup returns CDR1 SGHAT and CDR2 FQNNGV. Trimming pared 0 bases from V and 4 bases from J, leaving 8 bases between. The CDR3 sequence is 14 residues long. Specimen: naive CD4+ T cells from PBMCs. Subset meaning: CD45RA+ positively selected. This rearrangement joins TRBV11-2 to TRBJ2-3; tentative D call: TRBD1 (6 bases). The sequence was obtained from a man aged 18-30 years in good health. Some clones in this sample may be carry-over from other donors' samples. The CDR3 protein is CASSLDRGPDTQYF. The CDR3 DNA reads as TGTGCCAGCAGCTTAGACAGGGGTCCAGATACGCAGTATTTT.